These 14 T cell receptor beta chains were sequenced from one sample in a study of CD8+ T cells in alopecia areata. RNA extraction and reverse transcription yielded cDNA as sequencing template. Assay used: immunoSEQ multiplex PCR; TCRdb lists only in-frame clones, some missing. Of 95,000 to 150,000 clones listed, about 50% are singletons. The sequencing sample was made of NKG2D-low CD8+ T cells sorted from blood. The receptors were sampled from a human donor with alopecia areata.

The chain is built from TRBV27 and TRBJ2-7, with TRBD2 matching over 7 bases. From germline, CDR1 is MNHEY and CDR2 SMNVEV (reference sequence). CDR3 length equals 12 residues. The ends lost 10 bases at V and 6 bases at J; junction bases unmatched: 9. CDR3 protein: CATRRGSGEQYF. In DNA form, the CDR3 reads TGTGCCACCCGTCGCGGGAGCGGCGAGCAGTACTTC.

This clone occurred once. The CDR3 coding sequence is TGTGCCAGCAGCGTGGGACAGGGGAAATACGAGCAGTACTTC. This translates into CASSVGQGKYEQYF. The chain recombines TRBV11-2 with TRBJ2-7; 10 bases map to TRBD1. Germline CDR1 and CDR2: SGHAT and FQNNGV. Losses at the gene ends were 5 bases for V and 4 bases for J; bases not matched to a gene: 5. The CDR3 loop spans 14 amino acids. The variable domain in full, completed from reference TRBV11-2 and TRBJ2-7, reads EAGVAQSPRYKIIEKRQSVAFWCNPISGHATLYWYQQILGQGPKLLIQFQNNGVVDDSQLPKDRFSAERLKGVDSTLKIQPAKLEDSAVYLCASSVGQGKYEQYFGPGTRLTVT.

This chain links TRBV4-1 with TRBJ1-2; possibly TRBD1 for D (5 bases). The CDR3 runs 14 residues. V lost 0 bases, J lost 6 bases, and 11 bases lay in between. CDR1 and CDR2 (germline): MGHRA, YSYEKL. The CDR3 bases are TGCGCCAGCAGCCAAGAAGGGGCGGGACATGGCTACACCTTC. It specifies CASSQEGAGHGYTF.

The chain employs TRBV30 and TRBJ2-6, with unresolved D. Germline values: CDR1 GTSNPN, CDR2 SVGIG (reference sequence). There are 12 residues in the CDR3. V was clipped by 5 bases and J by 2 bases, with 4 bases between them. CDR3 residues: CAWEAGANVLTF. CDR3 DNA sequence: TGTGCCTGGGAGGCTGGGGCCAACGTCCTGACTTTC.

This clone was found a few times. The rearrangement uses TRBV10-3 and TRBJ2-7; 10 nucleotides match TRBD1. This CDR3 is built from 13 residues. CDR1 is ENHRY and CDR2 is SYGVKD in the germline V gene. J lost 3 bases, V lost 7 bases, and 3 bases had no gene match. The CDR3 nucleotides are TGTGCCATCAAGGGGACAGGGGACTACGAGCAGTACTTC. Protein product: CAIKGTGDYEQYF.

The V call is TRBV7-3, the J call TRBJ2-3; D is unresolved. Looked up from germline, CDR1 is SGHTA and CDR2 is FQGTGA. This CDR3 has 15 residues. The V end was cut by 6 bases, the J end by 0 bases, with 13 bases between. The CDR3 DNA follows: TGTGCCAGCAGAGGCAGCCCCGCTAGCACAGATACGCAGTATTTT. It encodes CASRGSPASTDTQYF.

The rearrangement uses TRBV2 and TRBJ2-1, with 13 nucleotides matching TRBD2. The CDR3 totals 18 residues. V shed 9 bases and J 5 bases; nucleotides not matched to a gene: 16. Germline CDR1 SNHLY, CDR2 FYNNEI. In DNA form, the CDR3 reads TGTGCCAGTGGAAATAGAATAACCGGACTAGCGGGAGACAATGAGCAGTTCTTC. This translates into CASGNRITGLAGDNEQFF.

This clone appeared a single time. The gene calls are TRBV30 and TRBJ2-7; 7 bases map to TRBD1. The CDR3 length is 13 residues. Per the germline V gene, CDR1 is GTSNPN and CDR2 is SVGIG (reference sequence). Trimming at V came to 5 bases and at J to 5 bases, leaving 9 bases not matched to a gene. CDR3 sequence (DNA): TGTGCCTGGGGGAGAGGGGGCCGAGACGAGCAGTACTTC. It encodes CAWGRGGRDEQYF. Using reference TRBV30 and TRBJ2-7 for the parts outside the CDR3, the full variable domain is SQTIHQWPATLVQPVGSPLSLECTVEGTSNPNLYWYRQAAGRGLQLLFYSVGIGQISSEVPQNLSASRPQDRQFILSSKKLLLSDSGFYLCAWGRGGRDEQYFGPGTRLTVT.

This clone was picked up a small number of times. The rearrangement links TRBV9 to TRBJ2-3, with D uncertain. This CDR3 has 11 residues. Trimming took 4 bases from V and 11 from J, leaving 11 bases between them. Germline V gene sequence: CDR1 SGDLS, CDR2 YYNGEE. The CDR3 loop is CASSTGSQQYF. The CDR3 nucleotides are TGTGCCAGCAGCACCGGGTCTCAGCAGTATTTT.

The DNA for the CDR3 is TGCAGCGTTTGGGGCCAGCGACTCAATCAGCCCCAGCATTTT. This gives the protein CSVWGQRLNQPQHF. The V and J genes are TRBV29-1 and TRBJ1-5; maybe TRBD1 (5 bases). CDR1 is SQVTM and CDR2 is ANQGSEA in the germline V gene. V was pared by 5 bases and J by 3 bases, with 14 bases between. The CDR3 is 14 amino acids.

V is TRBV14 and J is TRBJ2-1; no reliable D call. V lost 1 base to trimming and J lost 7 bases, with 2 bases between them. CDR3 length equals 11 residues. Germline loops: CDR1 SGHDN, CDR2 FVKESK. Here the CDR3 reads CASSQGNEQFF. The CDR3 nucleotides read TGTGCCAGCAGCCAAGGGAATGAGCAGTTCTTC.

This chain uses TRBV29-1 with TRBJ2-7, with TRBD1 matching over 8 bases. J was trimmed by 2 bases and V by 8 bases; bases with no gene match: 8. Per germline, CDR1 SQVTM and CDR2 ANQGSEA. CDR3 size: 13 residues. The CDR3 DNA reads as TGCAGCATCAGGACAGGGAAGGCCTACGAGCAGTACTTC. It translates to CSIRTGKAYEQYF.

The genes are TRBV4-1 and TRBJ1-1; D is ambiguous. The germline V and J ends were trimmed by 4 bases and 0 bases, with 9 bases remaining between them. CDR1 and CDR2 from the germline V gene are MGHRA and YSYEKL. This CDR3 has 14 residues. The CDR3 here is CASSRGPMNTEAFF. The CDR3 DNA reads TGCGCCAGCAGCCGAGGACCGATGAACACTGAAGCTTTCTTT.

V and J are TRBV4-2 and TRBJ1-5; D gene unclear. Per germline, CDR1 LGHNA and CDR2 YNFKEQ. CDR3 length: 16 amino acids. V lost 1 base, J lost 6 bases, and 16 bases lay in between. The CDR3 is CASSQARLGEPQPQHF. As DNA, the CDR3 is TGTGCCAGCAGCCAAGCACGGTTGGGCGAGCCTCAGCCCCAGCATTTT.